This passage covers 27 T cell receptor beta chains from one sample sequenced in a study of blood T cell repertoires in COVID-19. Sequencing was performed with immunoSEQ multiplex PCR; in TCRdb, only in-frame clones are kept and a portion is missing. The data hold over 200,000 clones, with about nine tenths observed a single time. The sample was PBMCs or T cells enriched from blood (not recorded which). These receptors all stem from a man between 18 and 29 years old who had recovered from COVID-19.

The V and J genes are TRBV28 and TRBJ1-5; the D is unclear. CDR1 is MDHEN and CDR2 is SYDVKM in the germline V gene. Trimming cost V 2 bases and J 2 bases, with 4 bases left between them. The CDR3 extends over 13 amino acids. The CDR3 nucleotides are TGTGCCAGCAGTTTACAGGGCAATCAGCCCCAGCATTTT. It specifies CASSLQGNQPQHF.

This clone was recorded many times. CDR3 bases: TGTGCCAGCGGTCAGGGGGGCAGGGTAGAGACCCAGTACTTC. Translating gives CASGQGGRVETQYF. This chain uses TRBV2 with TRBJ2-5, with D perhaps TRBD1 (7 bases). This CDR3 has 14 amino acids. Germline loops: CDR1 SNHLY, CDR2 FYNNEI. Trimming removed 8 bases at V and 4 bases at J, with 17 bases between.

The rearrangement joins TRBV28 to TRBJ2-6; the match to TRBD1 covers 11 bases. With V trimmed by 5 bases and J by 4 bases, 10 bases remained unmatched. CDR1 and CDR2 from the germline V gene are MDHEN and SYDVKM. This CDR3 is 18 amino acids long. CDR3 DNA: TGTGCCAGCAGTGTCTCCGGGACAGGGGGACTCGGGGCCAACGTCCTGACTTTC. It yields the protein CASSVSGTGGLGANVLTF.

DNA of the CDR3: TGTGCCAGCAGTGAACTCGAGCGGGGGGGCGCAGATACGCAGTATTTT. As protein: CASSELERGGADTQYF. The rearrangement uses TRBV2 and TRBJ2-3, with 10 positions matching TRBD2. From germline, CDR1 is SNHLY and CDR2 FYNNEI. V was pared by 2 bases and J by 4 bases, with 6 bases of the junction left unmatched. CDR3 size: 16 residues.

This clone was detected only once. J is TRBJ1-4 and V is TRBV9; TRBD1 is a possible D gene (5 bases). Trimming removed 3 bases at V and 8 bases at J, with 20 bases between. This CDR3 region has 16 residues. Germline values: CDR1 SGDLS, CDR2 YYNGEE. The CDR3 spells CASSGGASAVKEKLFF. DNA for the CDR3: TGTGCCAGCAGCGGCGGGGCTTCTGCGGTTAAAGAAAAACTGTTTTTT.

V is TRBV27 and J is TRBJ2-5, with D maybe TRBD2 (6 bases). V lost 5 bases, J lost 5 bases, and 18 bases lay in between. There are 15 residues in the CDR3. Germline loops: CDR1 MNHEY, CDR2 SMNVEV (reference sequence). The CDR3 sequence: CASSTAVTSWETQYF. In DNA, the CDR3 is TGTGCCAGCAGTACGGCCGTAACTAGCTGGGAGACCCAGTACTTC.

The rearrangement uses TRBV15 and TRBJ2-1; 7 bases agree with TRBD2. The J segment lost 6 bases and the V segment lost 3 bases, leaving 5 bases of the junction unmatched. CDR1 and CDR2 from the germline V gene are LNHNV and YYDKDF (reference sequence). CDR3 length: 14 residues. CDR3 nucleotides: TGTGCCACCAGCAGGCCGACTAGCCCCAATGAGCAGTTCTTC. Translating gives CATSRPTSPNEQFF.

In the case of this clone: The sample has other DNA sequences that encode this CDR3 too. The J gene is TRBJ2-7, the V gene TRBV18; TRBD2 agrees at 11 bases. The V gene end was trimmed by 3 bases and the J gene end by 3 bases; junction bases not matched to a gene: 1. The CDR3 has 14 amino acids. Germline assignment: CDR1 KGHSH and CDR2 LQKENI. This CDR3 reads CASSPGLADYEQYF. CDR3 coding DNA: TGTGCCAGCTCACCGGGACTAGCGGACTACGAGCAGTACTTC. The variable domain in full, with the rest retrieved from reference TRBV18 and TRBJ2-7, is NAGVMQNPRHLVRRRGQEARLRCSPMKGHSHVYWYRQLPEEGLKFMVYLQKENIIDESGMPKERFSAEFPKEGPSILRIQQVVRGDSAAYFCASSPGLADYEQYFGPGTRLTVT.

The chain couples TRBV4-1 to TRBJ1-1; 9 positions agree with TRBD1. The length of the CDR3 is 14 residues. Trimming removed 6 bases from V and 0 bases from J; junction bases left unmatched: 2. Germline CDR1 reads MGHRA; CDR2 reads YSYEKL. The CDR3 coding sequence is TGCGCCAGCAGTCGGACAGGGGTGAACACTGAAGCTTTCTTT. Its translation is CASSRTGVNTEAFF.

The CDR3 region is CASSLERSSYNEQFF. In DNA, the CDR3 is TGTGCCAGCAGCTTAGAGAGGAGCTCCTACAATGAGCAGTTCTTC. The chain recombines TRBV11-2 with TRBJ2-1; D ambiguous. Trimming pared 0 bases from V and 0 bases from J, leaving 6 bases between. The CDR3 spans 15 residues. The germline gives CDR1 SGHAT, CDR2 FQNNGV.

This clone has just a few counts. This chain links TRBV3-1 (or the pseudogene TRBV3-2) with TRBJ2-7; 7 bases match TRBD2. With V trimmed by 0 bases and J by 2 bases, 4 bases remained unmatched. This CDR3 comprises 15 residues. Per germline, CDR1 LGHDT and CDR2 YNNKEL (reference sequence). In nucleotides, the CDR3 is TGTGCCAGCAGCCAAGACCTAGCGGTAACCTACGAGCAGTACTTC. This codes for CASSQDLAVTYEQYF.

This clone is a singleton in its sample. The rearrangement uses TRBV19 and TRBJ2-2; 7 bases agree with TRBD2. The germline gives CDR1 LNHDA, CDR2 SQIVND (reference sequence). This CDR3 region has 14 residues. V shed 3 bases and J 6 bases; nucleotides not matched to a gene: 4. CDR3 in DNA: TGTGCCAGTAGTATTATCCGGGAGGCCGGGGAGCTGTTTTTT. Translation gives CASSIIREAGELFF.

V is TRBV6-4 and J is TRBJ2-3; 8 nucleotides agree with TRBD1. This CDR3 spans 15 amino acids. J lost 0 bases, V lost 4 bases, and 3 bases had no gene match. Germline values: CDR1 MRHNA, CDR2 SNTAGT. CDR3 sequence (DNA): TGTGCCAGCAGTGGGGACAGGCCTAGCACAGATACGCAGTATTTT. This encodes CASSGDRPSTDTQYF.

This chain joins TRBV5-1 and TRBJ1-2, with 8 positions matching TRBD1. J was trimmed by 4 bases and V by 4 bases; bases with no gene match: 6. The CDR3 consists of 14 residues. The germline V gene encodes CDR1 SGHRS and CDR2 YFSETQ. The CDR3 region is CASSTDRAGYGYTF. CDR3 sequence (DNA): TGCGCCAGCAGCACGGACAGGGCGGGCTATGGCTACACCTTC.

The chain recombines TRBV19 with TRBJ1-1; D is perhaps TRBD1 (6 bases). This CDR3 is 14 amino acids long. Germline V gives CDR1 LNHDA, CDR2 SQIVND (reference sequence). V gave up 6 bases and J gave up 5 bases, with 16 bases separating them. The CDR3: CASRGYREGTEAFF. CDR3 nucleotides: TGTGCCAGTAGAGGATACAGGGAAGGAACTGAAGCTTTCTTT. Supplemented by reference TRBV19 and TRBJ1-1, the full variable domain reads DGGITQSPKYLFRKEGQNVTLSCEQNLNHDAMYWYRQDPGQGLRLIYYSQIVNDFQKGDIAEGYSVSREKKESFPLTVTSAQKNPTAFYLCASRGYREGTEAFFGQGTRLTVV.

The rearrangement joins TRBV7-9 to TRBJ1-2; D is ambiguous. Trimming stripped 2 bases from V and 8 bases from J, with 15 bases between. The CDR3 covers 14 residues. Germline CDR1 reads SEHNR; CDR2 reads FQNEAQ (reference sequence). Here the CDR3 reads CASSLFGRNGGYTF. In DNA form, the CDR3 reads TGTGCCAGCAGCTTATTCGGCAGGAATGGAGGCTACACCTTC. The whole variable domain, remainder taken from reference TRBV7-9 and TRBJ1-2, is DTGVSQNPRHKITKRGQNVTFRCDPISEHNRLYWYRQTLGQGPEFLTYFQNEAQLEKSRLLSDRFSAERPKGSFSTLEIQRTEQGDSAMYLCASSLFGRNGGYTFGSGTRLTVV.

The rearrangement joins TRBV7-2 to TRBJ2-1; 9 nucleotides line up with TRBD1. Germline V gene data show CDR1 as SGHTA and CDR2 as FQGNSA. The CDR3 totals 14 residues. After removal of 5 bases from V and 9 bases from J, the junction contained 8 bases not matched to a gene. The CDR3 bases are TGTGCCAGCAGCGGGGACAGGGTTGTCGGTGAGCAGTTCTTC. Translation: CASSGDRVVGEQFF.

This clone was detected many times. The chain links TRBV5-1 to TRBJ2-7, with 9 bases identical to TRBD2. V was pared by 2 bases and J by 2 bases, with 5 bases of the junction left unmatched. The length of the CDR3 is 15 residues. Germline V gives CDR1 SGHRS, CDR2 YFSETQ. CDR3 sequence: CASSFLGLATYEQYF. For the CDR3, the DNA is TGCGCCAGCAGCTTTTTAGGACTAGCGACCTACGAGCAGTACTTC.

The DNA for the CDR3 is TGTGCCATCAAGGGACAGGGATACACCTACGAGCAGTACTTC. Its translation is CAIKGQGYTYEQYF. The chain combines TRBV9 with TRBJ2-7; TRBD1 aligns across 9 bases. Germline CDR1 and CDR2: SGDLS and YYNGEE. The CDR3 loop spans 14 amino acids. Trimming at V came to 9 bases and at J to 2 bases, leaving 9 bases not matched to a gene.

This clone was counted only a few times. The chain carries TRBV27 and TRBJ1-5; D is uncertain. Germline V gene lookup returns CDR1 MNHEY and CDR2 SMNVEV (reference sequence). The CDR3 has 14 amino acids. Trimming removed 5 bases from V and 2 bases from J, with 10 bases in between. The CDR3 nucleotides read TGTGCCAGCAGTCCCCACGGGGGCAATCAGCCCCAGCATTTT. It codes for CASSPHGGNQPQHF.

The chain's CDR3 is CASCGQGIDTEAFF. The CDR3 DNA is TGCGCCAGCTGTGGACAGGGGATCGACACTGAAGCTTTCTTT. The chain links TRBV10-1 to TRBJ1-1; 9 bases fit TRBD1. V lost 8 bases to trimming and J lost 3 bases; unmatched junction nucleotides: 7. The CDR3 has 14 amino acids. The germline CDR1 and CDR2 sequences are WNHNN and SYGVQD (reference sequence).

This clone was detected only once. V and J are TRBV5-4 and TRBJ2-1, with 8 bases fitting TRBD1. The CDR3 consists of 15 residues. Unmatched junction bases numbered 4, after V lost 1 base and J lost 4 bases. Germline assignment: CDR1 SGHNT and CDR2 YYREEE (reference sequence). CDR3: CASSLPGGGYNEQFF. CDR3 nucleotide sequence: TGTGCCAGCAGCTTGCCAGGGGGCGGTTACAATGAGCAGTTCTTC.

The chain uses TRBV28 and TRBJ2-7; 11 positions agree with TRBD2. This CDR3 region has 15 residues. V lost 1 base to trimming and J lost 5 bases; unmatched junction nucleotides: 4. CDR1 and CDR2 from the germline V gene are MDHEN and SYDVKM. This CDR3 is CASSLYQLAGDEQYF. The CDR3 DNA follows: TGTGCCAGCAGTTTATATCAACTAGCGGGAGACGAGCAGTACTTC.

V gene TRBV29-1 combines with J gene TRBJ1-4; 7 nucleotides line up with TRBD1. The V segment lost 7 bases and the J segment 8 bases; nucleotides outside the gene matches: 10. Germline CDR1 reads SQVTM; CDR2 reads ANQGSEA. This CDR3 spans 13 amino acids. In nucleotides, the CDR3 is TGCAGCGCCGATACAGGGGATCGGGAAAAACTGTTTTTT. It specifies CSADTGDREKLFF.

This clone was recorded only once. The chain uses TRBV19 and TRBJ2-1, with 15 bases matching TRBD2. The germline V gene has CDR1 LNHDA and CDR2 SQIVND (reference sequence). V shed 7 bases, J shed 7 bases, and the junction held 11 bases outside the gene matches. This CDR3 has 17 amino acids. The CDR3 is CASTSFGLAGGLNEQFF. CDR3 in DNA: TGTGCCAGTACTAGTTTCGGACTAGCGGGAGGGTTAAATGAGCAGTTCTTC.

This clone was detected a few times. The chain's CDR3 is CASSATGISPLHF. The DNA of the CDR3 is TGTGCCAGCAGCGCCACAGGGATTTCACCCCTCCACTTT. The chain uses TRBV9 and TRBJ1-6; the D gene is possibly TRBD1 (6 bases). CDR1 is SGDLS, CDR2 YYNGEE, per germline. V was trimmed by 3 bases and J by 9 bases, leaving 10 bases between them. This CDR3 is built from 13 residues. Full variable domain (missing parts from reference TRBV9 and TRBJ1-6): DSGVTQTPKHLITATGQRVTLRCSPRSGDLSVYWYQQSLDQGLQFLIQYYNGEERAKGNILERFSAQQFPDLHSELNLSSLELGDSALYFCASSATGISPLHFGNGTRLTVT.

This rearrangement joins TRBV2 to TRBJ1-5, with a tentative D call TRBD1 (5 bases). Trimming removed 3 bases at V and 11 bases at J, with 17 bases between. The CDR3 is 14 amino acids. Germline V lookup: CDR1 SNHLY, CDR2 FYNNEI. CDR3 residues: CASSDSGRRISQHF. In DNA, the CDR3 is TGTGCCAGCAGTGATTCAGGGCGCCGGATCTCCCAGCATTTT.